This TCR beta chain is from a study of blood T cells in healthy people across ages. Study-level points and caveats: More naive CD4+ cells and higher diversity marked long-lived donors relative to aged donors.

RNA extraction gave at least 5.5 micrograms of total RNA per sample. The CDR3 spans 15 residues. Per the germline V gene, CDR1 is MDHEN and CDR2 is SYDVKM. The germline V and J ends were trimmed by 1 base and 5 bases, with 14 bases remaining between them. The authors ran a second PCR of roughly 6 to 11 cycles using a sample-barcoded 5' primer and a J-beta primer mix. A single record per CDR3 protein comes from TCRdb applying MiXCR to the 5' RACE reads. The sample yields about 800,000 distinct CDR3 sequences, roughly 25% seen once. Worth noting for this clonotype: Antigen unknown.

This sample also belongs to another study, concerning T cells of mothers and their children. From that study: The people who donated were a few healthy Caucasian mothers and their six children. Using roughly 1.5 ug per 15 ul, all extracted RNA underwent cDNA synthesis.

The chain carries TRBV28 and TRBJ1-1; perhaps TRBD1 as D (5 bases). The clonotype originates from a boy aged 10-17 years in good health. Sequenced sample: blood. In DNA form, the CDR3 reads TGTGCCAGCAGTTTATTGGAGGGGCCGGGGACTGAAGCTTTCTTT. Translating gives CASSLLEGPGTEAFF.